This T cell receptor (beta chain) was sequenced in a study of shared clonotypes between healthy human individuals. Notes on the study in general: Rarefaction curves obtained for sorted subsets showed sequencing incomplete despite large depth. With few donors, the genetic and exposure-history diversity represented was limited.

Genomic DNA of each subset was evenly split across several immunoSEQ plates. TCRdb's table, derived via immunoSEQ multiplex PCR, lists solely in-frame clones and lacks some. This table has around 2,000,000 clones, 85% to 95% appearing once. The CDR3 contains 15 residues. Germline V lookup: CDR1 SEHNR, CDR2 FQNEAQ (reference sequence). In the case of this clone: The antigen is unknown. The junction departs from germline at one end; a sequencing error may be responsible.

Terminally differentiated effector memory CD45RA+ cells were excluded by CCR7 positive selection of CD45RO-negative cells. None of the donors, who were healthy HIV-negative adults, had recently had acute infections or vaccinations. The genes are TRBV7-9 and TRBJ2-2, with D perhaps TRBD1 (6 bases). The sequence was collected from a man younger than 35 in good health. Some clones in this sample may be carry-over from other donors' samples. Sequences were obtained from naive CD8+ T cells from PBMCs. Here the CDR3 DNA reads TGTGCCAGCAGCTTCTGGGACACGAACGCCGGGGAGCTGTTTTTT. Its protein product is CASSFWDTNAGELFF.